Each of the 22 T cell receptor beta chains below was sequenced from the same sample in a study of a mutant IDH1 vaccine in newly diagnosed glioma. The table came from immunoSEQ multiplex PCR; TCRdb's copy has only in-frame clones and leaves some out. The top ten hold 3.2% of the sample, which has under 40,000 clones, 80% seen once. Time point: week 35, safety follow-up. Every vaccination contained 300 ug of the mutant IDH1 20-mer peptide and was paired with topical imiquimod. Their antigens remain unidentified. The material was PBMCs, obtained from a glioma patient whose treatment included an IDH1 peptide vaccine. The receptor source for this set is a man aged 35-49 years with glioma. Some clones in this sample may be carry-over from other donors' samples.

The V and J genes are TRBV5-1 and TRBJ1-5; tentatively, D is TRBD1 (6 bases). Per the germline V gene, CDR1 is SGHRS and CDR2 is YFSETQ. The CDR3 runs to 14 residues. V lost 2 bases and J 5 bases, leaving 11 bases between the germline ends. CDR3 amino acids: CASSLGGYDQPQHF. CDR3 nucleotide sequence: TGCGCCAGCAGCTTAGGGGGTTACGATCAGCCCCAGCATTTT. The full variable domain, completed using reference TRBV5-1 and TRBJ1-5, is KAGVTQTPRYLIKTRGQQVTLSCSPISGHRSVSWYQQTPGQGLQFLFEYFSETQRNKGNFPGRFSGRQFSNSRSEMNVSTLELGDSALYLCASSLGGYDQPQHFGDGTRLSIL.

V and J are TRBV30 and TRBJ1-2; tentatively, D is TRBD1 (6 bases). The germline V and J ends were trimmed by 2 bases and 6 bases, with 13 bases remaining between them. The CDR3 totals 13 residues. The germline CDR1 and CDR2 sequences are GTSNPN and SVGIG (reference sequence). CDR3 protein: CAWSQGRGDGYTF. The DNA for the CDR3 is TGTGCCTGGAGTCAGGGCAGGGGAGATGGCTACACCTTC.

This chain joins TRBV6-5 and TRBJ2-5; 7 bases align to TRBD2. The germline gives CDR1 MNHEY, CDR2 SVGAGI. V was clipped by 5 bases and J by 1 base; unmatched bases: 7. This CDR3 is 15 amino acids long. Here the CDR3 reads CASSLGGERQETQYF. CDR3 nucleotides: TGTGCCAGCAGTCTGGGGGGGGAGCGCCAAGAGACCCAGTACTTC.

This chain connects TRBV6-1 to TRBJ1-5; perhaps TRBD1 as D (6 bases). The CDR3 is made up of 14 amino acids. V lost 5 bases and J 3 bases, leaving 11 bases between the germline ends. The germline CDR1 and CDR2 sequences are MNHNS and SASEGT. Here the CDR3 reads CASSMRTDNQPQHF. As DNA, the CDR3 is TGTGCCAGCAGTATGCGGACAGACAATCAGCCCCAGCATTTT.

The gene calls are TRBV30 and TRBJ2-3, with D uncertain. V shed 0 bases and J shed 1 base, with 11 bases lying between them. Germline CDR1 GTSNPN, CDR2 SVGIG (reference sequence). The CDR3 totals 15 residues. The CDR3 loop reads CAWSVQGHRTDTQYF. The CDR3 DNA sequence: TGTGCCTGGAGTGTTCAAGGTCACCGCACAGATACGCAGTATTTT.

For this clone: Its ends do not fully match the called genes, so a read error is possible. The V and J genes are TRBV7-8 and TRBJ1-1; tentative D call: TRBD1 (5 bases). This CDR3 contains 17 residues. The germline gives CDR1 SGHVS, CDR2 FQNEAQ. CDR3 protein: CASSFGSSPGGYTESFF. In nucleotides, the CDR3 is TGTGCCAGCAGCTTCGGGAGCAGCCCCGGGGGTTACACTGAATCTTTCTTT.

The chain has TRBV10-3 and TRBJ1-2; 9 nucleotides match TRBD1. J lost 2 bases, V lost 6 bases, and 7 bases had no gene match. CDR3 length equals 15 residues. Germline loops: CDR1 ENHRY, CDR2 SYGVKD. The CDR3 nucleotides read TGTGCCATCAGGGTTAGGGACAGGGAAAACTATGGCTACACCTTC. It is translated as CAIRVRDRENYGYTF.

The V and J genes are TRBV27 and TRBJ2-5; no clear D gene. The V gene's germline CDR1 is MNHEY and CDR2 SMNVEV (reference sequence). V gave up 3 bases and J gave up 3 bases, with 5 bases separating them. The CDR3 has 12 amino acids. As DNA, the CDR3 is TGTGCCAGCAGTTTTCCCGAAGAGACCCAGTACTTC. Amino acids: CASSFPEETQYF.

This chain uses TRBV6-4 with TRBJ2-1; 10 bases line up with TRBD2. The germline V gene encodes CDR1 MRHNA and CDR2 SNTAGT. The CDR3 runs to 14 residues. The trim removed 5 bases at V and 5 bases at J, leaving 3 bases unmatched. The CDR3 nucleotides read TGTGCCAGCAGTCGGACTAGCGGTAACAATGAGCAGTTCTTC. Protein: CASSRTSGNNEQFF.

CDR3 residues: CASSVREENIQYF. DNA for the CDR3: TGTGCCAGCAGTGTTAGGGAAGAAAACATTCAGTACTTC. The V gene is TRBV6-1, the J gene TRBJ2-4, with D unclear. Trimming took off 4 bases at V and 5 bases at J, with 9 bases between the two ends. The CDR3 length is 13 residues. Germline V gene sequence: CDR1 MNHNS, CDR2 SASEGT.

CDR3 residues: CASESTGAGTIYF. DNA of the CDR3: TGTGCCAGCGAATCAACAGGGGCTGGCACCATATATTTT. This chain joins TRBV6-6 and TRBJ1-3; TRBD1 agrees at 7 bases. With 8 bases clipped from V and 9 bases from J, the junction kept 10 bases outside the gene matches. The CDR3 length is 13 residues. CDR1 and CDR2 (germline): MNHNY, SVGAGI (reference sequence).

This clone was recorded once. This chain uses TRBV4-2 with TRBJ1-2; D might be TRBD1 (5 bases). The CDR3 runs 15 residues. Per the germline V gene, CDR1 is LGHNA and CDR2 is YNFKEQ. V was shortened by 1 base and J by 10 bases, with 19 bases between the two germline ends. The CDR3 DNA reads as TGTGCCAGCAGCCAAGGCGACAGAGGAGCCGCATTCTACACCTTC. Translation gives CASSQGDRGAAFYTF.

The V and J genes are TRBV6-5 and TRBJ2-7; 12 bases map to TRBD1. The trim removed 3 bases at V and 6 bases at J, leaving 3 bases unmatched. The CDR3 has 14 amino acids. Germline V lookup: CDR1 MNHEY, CDR2 SVGAGI. In DNA, the CDR3 is TGTGCCAGCAGTTATGGGACAGGGGGCGGCGAGCAGTACTTC. As protein: CASSYGTGGGEQYF.

J is TRBJ2-6 and V is TRBV2; possible D gene TRBD2, 6 bases. The CDR3 runs to 17 residues. Between the trimmed V and J ends, which lost 6 bases and 0 bases, there was a span of 15 bases. Germline V gene data show CDR1 as SNHLY and CDR2 as FYNNEI. CDR3 DNA sequence: TGTGCCAGCAGGGTGACTAGATATTTCTCTGGGGCCAACGTCCTGACTTTC. This encodes CASRVTRYFSGANVLTF.

This rearrangement joins TRBV21-1 to TRBJ2-3; the table's D gene call, TRBD2, was not cross checked with the DNA. TRBV21-1 is a pseudogene. The length of the CDR3 is 15 residues. CDR3 protein: CASPSLAGVTDTQYF. CDR3 DNA sequence: TGTGCCTCGCCCAGTCTAGCGGGGGTGACAGATACGCAGTATTTT.

The chain combines TRBV30 with TRBJ2-1; 11 bases fit TRBD1. The CDR3 has 15 residues. Trimming removed 4 bases from V and 4 bases from J; junction bases left unmatched: 6. Germline V CDR1 and CDR2: GTSNPN, SVGIG (reference sequence). The CDR3 DNA is TGTGCCTGGACCTTCGGGACAGGGGGATACAATGAGCAGTTCTTC. Translation: CAWTFGTGGYNEQFF.

This clone came up a few times. The V gene is TRBV5-1, the J gene TRBJ1-1; 10 bases are shared with TRBD1. Germline V gene data show CDR1 as SGHRS and CDR2 as YFSETQ. The trim removed 2 bases at V and 0 bases at J, leaving 4 bases unmatched. The CDR3 totals 16 residues. The CDR3 sequence: CASSFRTGGMNTEAFF. The DNA of the CDR3 is TGCGCCAGCAGCTTTCGGACAGGGGGTATGAACACTGAAGCTTTCTTT.

This clone was seen only once. V usage is TRBV5-6 and J usage is TRBJ2-1; 8 bases are a match to TRBD1. The CDR3 is made up of 16 amino acids. The germline V gene has CDR1 SGHDT and CDR2 YYEEEE. V trimming: 7 bases; J trimming: 2 bases; junction bases outside the gene matches: 11. The CDR3 reads CASDPDGTGPYNEQFF. CDR3 in DNA: TGTGCCAGCGACCCCGACGGGACAGGACCCTACAATGAGCAGTTCTTC.

The chain recombines TRBV7-8 with TRBJ1-6; D remains ambiguous. CDR1 SGHVS and CDR2 FQNEAQ come from the germline V gene. V was clipped by 5 bases and J by 7 bases, with 12 bases between them. The CDR3 is made up of 14 amino acids. This CDR3 is CASSPARGNSPLHF. For the CDR3, the DNA is TGTGCCAGCAGCCCGGCGCGAGGGAATTCACCCCTCCACTTT.

This clone appeared a few times. The chain uses TRBV5-6 and TRBJ2-5; 7 bases are shared with TRBD2. With 0 bases clipped from V and 3 bases from J, the junction kept 2 bases outside the gene matches. The V gene's germline CDR1 is SGHDT and CDR2 YYEEEE. The CDR3 extends over 14 amino acids. The CDR3 protein is CASSLAGTKETQYF. The CDR3 nucleotides are TGTGCCAGCAGCTTGGCCGGGACTAAAGAGACCCAGTACTTC.

There are a few counts of this clone. The chain has TRBV30 and TRBJ1-5, with D uncertain. The CDR3 spans 13 residues. Trimming pared 2 bases from V and 1 base from J, leaving 6 bases between. Germline V CDR1 and CDR2: GTSNPN, SVGIG (reference sequence). CDR3 amino acids: CAWSRFSNQPQHF. The DNA of the CDR3 is TGTGCCTGGAGTCGTTTCAGCAATCAGCCCCAGCATTTT.

The rearrangement links TRBV2 to TRBJ1-4, with D tentatively TRBD1 (5 bases). V lost 2 bases and J lost 6, with 13 bases in between. The CDR3 has 15 amino acids. Looked up from germline, CDR1 is SNHLY and CDR2 is FYNNEI. CDR3 in amino acids: CASSETGVSHEKLFF. CDR3 in DNA: TGTGCCAGCAGTGAAACGGGGGTGTCTCATGAAAAACTGTTTTTT.